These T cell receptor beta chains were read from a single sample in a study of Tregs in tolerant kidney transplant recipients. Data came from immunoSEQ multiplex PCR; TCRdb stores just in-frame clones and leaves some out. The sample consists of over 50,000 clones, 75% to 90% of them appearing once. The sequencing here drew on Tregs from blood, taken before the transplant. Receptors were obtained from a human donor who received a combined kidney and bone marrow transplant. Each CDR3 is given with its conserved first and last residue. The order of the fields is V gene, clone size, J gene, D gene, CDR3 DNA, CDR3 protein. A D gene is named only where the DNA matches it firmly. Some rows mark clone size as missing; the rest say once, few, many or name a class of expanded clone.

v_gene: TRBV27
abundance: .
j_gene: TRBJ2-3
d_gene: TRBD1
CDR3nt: TGTGCCACCCGAAAACAGGGGACAGATACGCAGTATTTT
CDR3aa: CATRKQGTDTQYF

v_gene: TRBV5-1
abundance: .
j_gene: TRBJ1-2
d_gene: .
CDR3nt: TGCGCCAGCAGCTTGGACGGGGCCTATGGCTACACCTTC
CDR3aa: CASSLDGAYGYTF

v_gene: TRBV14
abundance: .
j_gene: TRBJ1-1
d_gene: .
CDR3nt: TGTGCCAGCTCGCAGAGCGGGGGGAACACTGAAGCTTTCTTT
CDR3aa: CASSQSGGNTEAFF

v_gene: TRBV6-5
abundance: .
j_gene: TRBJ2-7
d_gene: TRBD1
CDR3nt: TGTGCCAGCAGTTACGGGGCAGGGGGCTATTACGAGCAGTACTTC
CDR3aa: CASSYGAGGYYEQYF

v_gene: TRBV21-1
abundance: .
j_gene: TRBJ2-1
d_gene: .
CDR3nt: TGTGCCAGCGGGGGACAGTCCAATGAGCAGTTCTTC
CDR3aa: CASGGQSNEQFF

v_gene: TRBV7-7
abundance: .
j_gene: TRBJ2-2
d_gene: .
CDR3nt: TGTGCCAGCAGCTTTGGTGGGAACACCGGGGAGCTGTTTTTT
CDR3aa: CASSFGGNTGELFF

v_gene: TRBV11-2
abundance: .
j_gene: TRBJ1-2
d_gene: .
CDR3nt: TGTGCCAGCAGCCCCGGGGGGGGGAGGTATGGCTACACCTTC
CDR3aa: CASSPGGGRYGYTF

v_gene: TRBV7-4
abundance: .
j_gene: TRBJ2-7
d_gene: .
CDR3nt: TGTGCCAGCAGCATAGGCGGACCGGGTTTCTCCGAGCAGTACTTC
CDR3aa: CASSIGGPGFSEQYF

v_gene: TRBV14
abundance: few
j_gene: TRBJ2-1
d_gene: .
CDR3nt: TGTGCCAGCAGCCGTAGCCTTTACAATGAGCAGTTCTTC
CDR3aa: CASSRSLYNEQFF

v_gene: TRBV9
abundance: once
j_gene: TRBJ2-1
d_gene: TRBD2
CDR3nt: TGTGCCAGCAGCGTAGGGGCTAGCGGCTACAATGAGCAGTTCTTC
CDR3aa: CASSVGASGYNEQFF

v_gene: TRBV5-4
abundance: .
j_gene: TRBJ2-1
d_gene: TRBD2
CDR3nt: TGTGCCAGCTGCGGAGCGGGGGGGGCCGGAAATGAGCAGTTCTTC
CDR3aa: CASCGAGGAGNEQFF

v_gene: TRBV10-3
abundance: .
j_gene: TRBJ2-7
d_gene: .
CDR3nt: TGTGCCTCCCGACAGACCTCCTACGAGCAGTACTTC
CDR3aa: CASRQTSYEQYF

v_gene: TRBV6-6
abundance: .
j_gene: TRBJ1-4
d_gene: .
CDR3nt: TGTGCCAGCAGTTATCTGGGCCTAAACCCTAATGAAAAACTGTTTTTT
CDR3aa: CASSYLGLNPNEKLFF

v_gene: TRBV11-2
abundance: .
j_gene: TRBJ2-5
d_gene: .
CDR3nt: TGTGCCAGCAGCTTTCGACAGCCCCAAGAGACCCAGTACTTC
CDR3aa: CASSFRQPQETQYF

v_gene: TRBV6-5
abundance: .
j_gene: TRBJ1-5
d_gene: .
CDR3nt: TGTGCCAGCAGAGAGTCCCATGGGACCCAGCATTTT
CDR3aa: CASRESHGTQHF

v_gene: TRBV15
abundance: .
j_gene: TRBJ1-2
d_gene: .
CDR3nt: TGTGCCACCAGCAGAGGAGGCCTCGAGGGCTATGGCTACACCTTC
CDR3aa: CATSRGGLEGYGYTF

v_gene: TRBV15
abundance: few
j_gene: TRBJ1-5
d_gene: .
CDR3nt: TGTGCCACCAGCAGGGGTGTCGCTGGCCGGGGTCAGCCCCAGCATTTT
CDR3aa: CATSRGVAGRGQPQHF

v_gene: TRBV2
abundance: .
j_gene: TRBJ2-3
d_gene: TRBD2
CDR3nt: TGTGCCAGCAGTGACACGGGAGGCAGGGCGGGCACAGATACGCAGTATTTT
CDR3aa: CASSDTGGRAGTDTQYF

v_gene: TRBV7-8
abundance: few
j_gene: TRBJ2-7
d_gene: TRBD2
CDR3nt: TGTGCCAGCAGCTCGGGACTAGCGGGCTCCTACGAGCAGTACTTC
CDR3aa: CASSSGLAGSYEQYF

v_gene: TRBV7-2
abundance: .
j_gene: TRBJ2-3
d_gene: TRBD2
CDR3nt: TGTGCCAGCAGCCGGCGGGAGGATCGAGATACGCAGTATTTT
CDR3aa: CASSRREDRDTQYF

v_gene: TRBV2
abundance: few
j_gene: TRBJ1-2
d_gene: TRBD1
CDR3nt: TGTGCCAGCAGTGGCACAGGGGACTATGGCTACACCTTC
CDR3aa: CASSGTGDYGYTF

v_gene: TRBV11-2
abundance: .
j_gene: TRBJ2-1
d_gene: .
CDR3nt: TGTGCCAGCCTTCCGACGGGAGCCTGGGATGAGCAGTTCTTC
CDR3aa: CASLPTGAWDEQFF

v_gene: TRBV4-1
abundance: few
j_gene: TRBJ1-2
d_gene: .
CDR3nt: TGCGCCAGCAGCCAAGATGATGGCTACACCTTC
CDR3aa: CASSQDDGYTF

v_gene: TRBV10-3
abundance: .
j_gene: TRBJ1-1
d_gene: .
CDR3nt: TGTGCCATCAGTGAGTCCAGTCAGGGGAGAGGCACTGAAGCTTTCTTT
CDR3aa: CAISESSQGRGTEAFF

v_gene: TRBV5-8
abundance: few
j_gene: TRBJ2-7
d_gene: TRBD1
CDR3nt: TGTGCCAGCAGCTTGGACAGGGGGTCCTACGAGCAGTACTTC
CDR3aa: CASSLDRGSYEQYF

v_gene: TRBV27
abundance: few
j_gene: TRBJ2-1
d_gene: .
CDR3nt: TGTGCCAGCAGCCAAGACGGCCCGGCCCCCAATGAGCAGTTCTTC
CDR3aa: CASSQDGPAPNEQFF

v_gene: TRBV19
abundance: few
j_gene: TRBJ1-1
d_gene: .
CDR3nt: TGTGCCAGTAGTATAGGGGGGACGAACACTGAAGCTTTCTTT
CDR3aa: CASSIGGTNTEAFF

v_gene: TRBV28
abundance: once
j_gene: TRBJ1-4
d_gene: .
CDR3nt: TGTGCCAGCAGCCCCAGGAGCGGGAGGGCCGTTGAAAAACTGTTTTTT
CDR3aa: CASSPRSGRAVEKLFF

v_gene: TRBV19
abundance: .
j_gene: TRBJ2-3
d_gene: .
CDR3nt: TGTGCCAGTAGCCTACAGCCAAGGGCCACAGATACGCAGTATTTT
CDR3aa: CASSLQPRATDTQYF

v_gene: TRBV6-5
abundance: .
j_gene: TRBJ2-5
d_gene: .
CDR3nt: TGTGCCAGCAGCACCCGAGAGACCCAGTACTTC
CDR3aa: CASSTRETQYF

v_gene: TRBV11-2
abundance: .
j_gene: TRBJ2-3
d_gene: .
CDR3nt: TGTGCCAGCAGCCCCCGGACAGACCAATTCTTCACAGATACGCAGTATTTT
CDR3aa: CASSPRTDQFFTDTQYF

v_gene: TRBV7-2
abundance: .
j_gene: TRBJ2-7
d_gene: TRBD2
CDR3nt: TGTGCCAGCAGCTTGACTAGCTCCGACTCCTACGAGCAGTACTTC
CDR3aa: CASSLTSSDSYEQYF

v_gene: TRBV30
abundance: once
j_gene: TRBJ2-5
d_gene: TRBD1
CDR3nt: TGTGCCTGGAGTCCGGACAGGGGGTACTTACAGACCCAGTACTTC
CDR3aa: CAWSPDRGYLQTQYF

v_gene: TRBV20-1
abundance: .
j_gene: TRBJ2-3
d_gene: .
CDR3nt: TGCAGGGCCGACCGGGGAGATACGCAGTATTTT
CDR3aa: CRADRGDTQYF

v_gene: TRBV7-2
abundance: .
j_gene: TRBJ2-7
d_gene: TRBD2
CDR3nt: TGTGCCAGCAGCTTAGCCCCTCTAGCGGGACGAGGGTCCGAGCAGTACTTC
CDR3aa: CASSLAPLAGRGSEQYF

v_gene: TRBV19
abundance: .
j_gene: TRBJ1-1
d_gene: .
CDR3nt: TGTGCCAGTAGCCACAACGTTGTGGTGAACACTGAAGCTTTCTTT
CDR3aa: CASSHNVVVNTEAFF

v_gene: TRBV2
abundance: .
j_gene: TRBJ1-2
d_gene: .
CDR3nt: TGTGCCAGCAGAAAAAACCCTAACCGGGTTAACTATGGCTACACCTTC
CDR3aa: CASRKNPNRVNYGYTF

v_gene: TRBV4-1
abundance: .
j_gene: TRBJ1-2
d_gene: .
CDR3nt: TGCGCCAGCAGCCAAGATTGGGGGACCTATGGCTACACCTTC
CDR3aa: CASSQDWGTYGYTF

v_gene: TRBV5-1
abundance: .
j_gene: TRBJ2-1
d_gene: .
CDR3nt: TGCGCCAGCAGCTTGGGGACCGAGGGAAGTCTTCGAAACAATGAGCAGTTCTTC
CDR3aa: CASSLGTEGSLRNNEQFF

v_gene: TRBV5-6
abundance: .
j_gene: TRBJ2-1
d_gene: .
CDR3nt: TGTGCCAGCAGCACCTTTAATGAGCAGTTCTTC
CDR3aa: CASSTFNEQFF

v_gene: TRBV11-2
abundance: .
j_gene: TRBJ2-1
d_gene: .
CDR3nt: TGTGCCAGCAGCATGGACCGAAGTTCCCCGTTCTTC
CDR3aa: CASSMDRSSPFF

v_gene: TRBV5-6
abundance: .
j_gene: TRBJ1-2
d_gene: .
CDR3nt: TGTGCCAGCAGCCTCACAGGGTTTGGCTACACCTTC
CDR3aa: CASSLTGFGYTF

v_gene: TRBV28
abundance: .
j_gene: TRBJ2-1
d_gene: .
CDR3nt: TGTGCCAGCAGTTTACCTGACAGTTACAATGAGCAGTTCTTC
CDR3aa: CASSLPDSYNEQFF

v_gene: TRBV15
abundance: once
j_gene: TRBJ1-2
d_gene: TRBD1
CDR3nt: TGTGCCACCAGCAGCACAGGGGTTAGCTATGGCTACACCTTC
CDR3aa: CATSSTGVSYGYTF

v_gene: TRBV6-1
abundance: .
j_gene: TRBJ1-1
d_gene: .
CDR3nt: TGTGCCAGCGACAGGACAGCTAGTGGCACTGAAGCTTTCTTT
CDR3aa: CASDRTASGTEAFF

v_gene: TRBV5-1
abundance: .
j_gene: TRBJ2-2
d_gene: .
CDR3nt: TGCGCCAGCAGTTGGAGGGGGCATGACACCGGGGAGCTGTTTTTT
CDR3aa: CASSWRGHDTGELFF

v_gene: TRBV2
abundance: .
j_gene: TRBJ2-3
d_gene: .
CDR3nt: TGTGCCAGCAGTGAGGCAGGGACCCCAGATACGCAGTATTTT
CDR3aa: CASSEAGTPDTQYF

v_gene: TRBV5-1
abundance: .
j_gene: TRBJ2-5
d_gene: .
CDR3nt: TGCGCCAGCACCCGTGGGCAGGGGAATTTGGAGACCCAGTACTTC
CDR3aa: CASTRGQGNLETQYF

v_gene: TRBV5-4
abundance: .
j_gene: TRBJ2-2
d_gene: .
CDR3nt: TGTGCCAGCAGCTTGAGACCCCTTGCCGGGGAGCTGTTTTTT
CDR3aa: CASSLRPLAGELFF

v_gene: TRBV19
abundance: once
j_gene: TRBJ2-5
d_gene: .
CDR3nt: TGTGCCAGTAGTATCCAAGAGACCCAGTACTTC
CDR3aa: CASSIQETQYF

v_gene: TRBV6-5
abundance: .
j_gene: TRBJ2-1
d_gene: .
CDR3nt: TGTGCCAGCAGTCGGCCCTCAGGGGATGAGCAGTTCTTC
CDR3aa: CASSRPSGDEQFF

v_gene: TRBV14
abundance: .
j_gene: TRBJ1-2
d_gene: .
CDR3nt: TGTGCCAGCAGCCGAGGGGGAGCAGGATACTATGGCTACACCTTC
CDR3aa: CASSRGGAGYYGYTF

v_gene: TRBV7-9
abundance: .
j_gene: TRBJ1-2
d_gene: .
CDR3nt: TGTGCCAGCAGCTTGGTCCAGGGGTCCGCTGGCTACACCTTC
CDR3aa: CASSLVQGSAGYTF

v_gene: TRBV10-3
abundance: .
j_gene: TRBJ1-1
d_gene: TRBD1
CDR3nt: TGTGCCATCGCGACAGGGGGCGCGACTGAAGCTTTCTTT
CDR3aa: CAIATGGATEAFF

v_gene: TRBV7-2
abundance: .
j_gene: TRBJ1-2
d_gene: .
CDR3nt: TGTGCCAGCAGCTTAAGGTTGAACTATGGCTACACCTTC
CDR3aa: CASSLRLNYGYTF